Listed below are T cell receptor beta chains from one sample, sequenced in a study of blood T cell repertoires in COVID-19. TCRdb's copy holds only in-frame clones and misses some; the assay was immunoSEQ multiplex PCR. The sample has 84,000 or so clones, more than 65% seen once. Sequencing was performed on peripheral blood. Receptors were obtained from a man in his 70s with acute or convalescent COVID-19. The CDR3 runs from the conserved cysteine through the conserved F or W. Each record gives: V gene, J gene, clone size, D gene, CDR3 DNA, CDR3 protein. D genes are given only for firm matches. Part of the rows lack a size; the others show once, few, many or a class for expanded clones.

TRBV20-1	TRBJ2-3	once	NA	TGCAGTGCTAGAGGGGACTCCACGCAGTATTTT	CSARGDSTQYF
TRBV5-1	TRBJ2-1	NA	NA	TGCGCCAGCAGCTTGACGTCCGCCCCGGGGGATGAGCAGTTCTTC	CASSLTSAPGDEQFF
TRBV28	TRBJ2-7	NA	TRBD1	TGTGCCAGCAGATCCTCCGGGACAGATTCCTACGAGCAGTACTTC	CASRSSGTDSYEQYF
TRBV6-1	TRBJ1-4	NA	NA	TGTGCCAGCAGTGAAGCAGTGGCCACTATGCGGGAAAAACTGTTTTTT	CASSEAVATMREKLFF
TRBV2	TRBJ2-7	NA	NA	TGTGCCAGCAGTGCCCTATCGAGAGAGCAGTACTTC	CASSALSREQYF
TRBV19	TRBJ1-5	NA	NA	TGTGCCAGTAGCATTAATGGGGGGGGAAATCAGCCCCAGCATTTT	CASSINGGGNQPQHF
TRBV18	TRBJ2-2	NA	NA	TGTGCCAGCTCACCCGCAGGAAATACGAACACCGGGGAGCTGTTTTTT	CASSPAGNTNTGELFF
TRBV5-1	TRBJ2-7	NA	TRBD1	TGCGCCAGCAGCTTGGACAGGGGGCGCGAGCAGTACTTC	CASSLDRGREQYF
TRBV5-1	TRBJ2-5	NA	TRBD2	TGCGCCAGCAGCCTACCGGGACTAGCGAGCCAAGAGACCCAGTACTTC	CASSLPGLASQETQYF
TRBV11-2	TRBJ2-5	NA	TRBD1	TGTGCCAGCAGCTCGACAGGGAATCAAGAGACCCAGTACTTC	CASSSTGNQETQYF
TRBV28	TRBJ2-5	NA	TRBD1	TGTGCCAGCAGGGGACAGATCCAAGAGACCCAGTACTTC	CASRGQIQETQYF
TRBV18	TRBJ2-7	NA	NA	TGTGCCAGCTCACCACTCGAGGGGGAGTCCGAGCAGTACTTC	CASSPLEGESEQYF
TRBV19	TRBJ1-2	NA	TRBD1	TGTGCCAGTAGTGACCGGGACAGGGGCAACTATGGCTACACCTTC	CASSDRDRGNYGYTF
TRBV5-1	TRBJ1-4	NA	NA	TGCGCCAGCAGCCCTCGGGGGGGGATCTTTAATGAAAAACTGTTTTTT	CASSPRGGIFNEKLFF